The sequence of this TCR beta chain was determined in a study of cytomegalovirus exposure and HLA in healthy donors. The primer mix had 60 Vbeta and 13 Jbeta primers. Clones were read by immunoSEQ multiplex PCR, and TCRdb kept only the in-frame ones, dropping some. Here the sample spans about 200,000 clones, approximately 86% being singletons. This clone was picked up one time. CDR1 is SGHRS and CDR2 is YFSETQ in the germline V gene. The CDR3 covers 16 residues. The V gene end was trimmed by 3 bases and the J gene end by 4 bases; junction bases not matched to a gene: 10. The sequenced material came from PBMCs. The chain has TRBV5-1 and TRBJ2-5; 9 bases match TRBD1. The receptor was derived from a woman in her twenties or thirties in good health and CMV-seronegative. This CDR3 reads CASSSRGQGRGETQYF. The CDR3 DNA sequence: TGCGCCAGCAGCTCACGTGGACAGGGGAGAGGAGAGACCCAGTACTTC.